This TCR beta chain appears in the sequencing data of a study of blood T cell repertoires in COVID-19. Study information: Whether acute or convalescent, the COVID-19 samples came from the United States, Italy and Spain. The cDNA or gDNA used as material had been derived from T cells, B-cell-depleted T cells, or PBMCs.

This clone has just one count. The germline V gene encodes CDR1 LNHNV and CDR2 YYDKDF (reference sequence). Trimming cost V 5 bases and J 2 bases, with 13 bases left between them. The CDR3 is made up of 15 amino acids. Libraries were prepared by immunoSEQ multiplex PCR; TCRdb keeps only in-frame clonotypes and omits some of them. The repertoire holds 450,000 to 500,000 clones, roughly nine tenths seen once, with 8.3% in the top ten. The chain has TRBV15 and TRBJ1-5; maybe TRBD1 (5 bases). The specimen was PBMCs or T cells enriched from blood (not recorded which). The TCR comes from a woman between 55 and 75 years old who had recovered from COVID-19. The CDR3 is CATSGDLGGNQPQHF. Written as DNA, the CDR3 is TGTGCCACCAGCGGGGACTTGGGTGGCAATCAGCCCCAGCATTTT.